Below are 6 T cell receptor beta chains sequenced from a single sample in a study of blood T cell repertoires in COVID-19. Clones were read by immunoSEQ multiplex PCR, and TCRdb kept only the in-frame ones, dropping some. The sample has roughly 330,000 clones, around 87% seen once. The sample was PBMCs or T cells enriched from blood (not recorded which). The receptors derive from a young woman who had recovered from COVID-19.

This chain links TRBV5-5 with TRBJ2-2; D possibly corresponds to TRBD1 (5 bases). Trimming stripped 0 bases from V and 0 bases from J, with 6 bases between. The CDR3 spans 15 residues. CDR1 is SGHKS, CDR2 YYEKEE, per germline (reference sequence). The CDR3 reads CASSLEGTNTGELFF. In nucleotides, the CDR3 is TGTGCCAGCAGCTTGGAGGGGACGAACACCGGGGAGCTGTTTTTT.

The rearrangement links TRBV15 to TRBJ1-2, with TRBD1 identical over 7 bases. V lost 0 bases to trimming and J lost 1 base; unmatched junction nucleotides: 2. The CDR3 is 15 residues long. Germline CDR1 and CDR2: LNHNV and YYDKDF (reference sequence). CDR3 nucleotides: TGTGCCACCAGCAGAGAAGGGGGCGTTAACTATGGCTACACCTTC. It translates to CATSREGGVNYGYTF.

This chain links TRBV5-4 with TRBJ1-2; D call uncertain. Germline assignment: CDR1 SGHNT and CDR2 YYREEE (reference sequence). This CDR3 comprises 14 residues. V was pared by 0 bases and J by 8 bases, with 14 bases between. The CDR3 is CASSLGGQVGGYTF. The CDR3 nucleotides read TGTGCCAGCAGCTTGGGTGGCCAGGTTGGCGGCTACACCTTC. The full variable domain, its missing parts supplied by reference TRBV5-4 and TRBJ1-2, is ETGVTQSPTHLIKTRGQQVTLRCSSQSGHNTVSWYQQALGQGPQFIFQYYREEENGRGNFPPRFSGLQFPNYSSELNVNALELDDSALYLCASSLGGQVGGYTFGSGTRLTVV.

The rearrangement joins TRBV6-6 to TRBJ2-2, with D hard to call. Per the germline V gene, CDR1 is MNHNY and CDR2 is SVGAGI (reference sequence). CDR3 length equals 13 residues. With 6 bases removed from V and 2 bases from J, the gap between germline ends came to 7 bases. CDR3 in amino acids: CASSTPNTGELFF. The DNA for the CDR3 is TGTGCCAGCAGCACACCCAACACCGGGGAGCTGTTTTTT.

The V gene is TRBV6-5, the J gene TRBJ1-2, with 10 bases aligning to TRBD1. CDR1 is MNHEY, CDR2 SVGAGI, per germline. CDR3 size: 15 residues. V gave up 1 base and J gave up 8 bases; unmatched junction bases: 7. This chain's CDR3 is CASSYLTGGAAGYTF. The CDR3 region has the DNA TGTGCCAGCAGTTACTTGACAGGGGGCGCGGCGGGCTACACCTTC.

This clone appeared once. This chain joins TRBV27 and TRBJ1-2, with TRBD1 as a possible D gene (5 bases). This CDR3 has 12 residues. The V gene lost 5 bases and the J gene lost 6 bases, with 10 bases spanning the gap. CDR1 is MNHEY, CDR2 SMNVEV, per germline (reference sequence). CDR3 region: CASSRWGHGYTF. The CDR3 bases are TGTGCCAGCAGTCGCTGGGGCCATGGCTACACCTTC.